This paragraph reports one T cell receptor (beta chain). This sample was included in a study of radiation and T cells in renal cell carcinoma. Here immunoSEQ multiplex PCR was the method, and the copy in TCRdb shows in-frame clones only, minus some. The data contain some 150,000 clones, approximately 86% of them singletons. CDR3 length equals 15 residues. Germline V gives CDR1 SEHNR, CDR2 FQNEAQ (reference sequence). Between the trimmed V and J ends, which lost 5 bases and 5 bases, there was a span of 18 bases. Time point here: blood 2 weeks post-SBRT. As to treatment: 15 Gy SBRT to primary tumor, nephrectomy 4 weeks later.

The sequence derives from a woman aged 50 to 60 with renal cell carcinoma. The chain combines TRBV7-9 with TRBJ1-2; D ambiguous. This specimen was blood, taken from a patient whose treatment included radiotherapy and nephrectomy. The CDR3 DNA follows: TGTGCCAGCAGCCTCAGTGACCGGGATATATATGGCTACACCTTC. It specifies CASSLSDRDIYGYTF.